The next 4 T cell receptor beta chains were all read from a single sample in a study of cytomegalovirus exposure and HLA in healthy donors. The study ran its PCR with 60 Vbeta and 13 Jbeta primers. Assay: immunoSEQ multiplex PCR; the TCRdb copy retains only in-frame clones and omits some. The data hold more than 150,000 clones, with about 81% observed a single time. Sequenced input: PBMCs. These TCRs come from a woman between 18 and 29 years old in good health and CMV-seropositive.

The sample holds one count of this clone. The chain's CDR3 is CASSSLQNIQYF. CDR3 DNA sequence: TGTGCCAGCAGTTCCCTTCAAAACATTCAGTACTTC. V and J are TRBV5-6 and TRBJ2-4; D not resolved. Per the germline V gene, CDR1 is SGHDT and CDR2 is YYEEEE. The CDR3 totals 12 residues. V gave up 5 bases and J gave up 5 bases, with 8 bases separating them.

J is TRBJ2-2 and V is TRBV28, with 7 positions matching TRBD2. V shed 5 bases and J 7 bases; nucleotides not matched to a gene: 10. The CDR3 totals 15 residues. In germline, CDR1 is MDHEN, CDR2 SYDVKM. In nucleotides, the CDR3 is TGTGCCAGCAGTAGCCGGGACTATTTAATCGGGGAGCTGTTTTTT. It codes for CASSSRDYLIGELFF.

The chain recombines TRBV11-2 with TRBJ1-1; D not resolved. The V gene lost 3 bases and the J gene lost 7 bases, with 12 bases spanning the gap. Germline V gene lookup returns CDR1 SGHAT and CDR2 FQNNGV. The CDR3 contains 13 residues. This CDR3 reads CASSFQVNGEAFF. CDR3 sequence (DNA): TGTGCCAGCAGCTTCCAGGTTAACGGTGAAGCTTTCTTT.

As regards this clone: This CDR3 is also generated by other DNA sequences in the sample. The V gene is TRBV7-9, the J gene TRBJ1-2; TRBD1 matches at 9 bases. The V gene's germline CDR1 is SEHNR and CDR2 FQNEAQ (reference sequence). V shed 5 bases and J 2 bases; nucleotides not matched to a gene: 6. The CDR3 is 15 residues long. In nucleotides, the CDR3 is TGTGCCAGCAGCCCGGGACAGGGATTAAACTATGGCTACACCTTC. Its protein is CASSPGQGLNYGYTF.